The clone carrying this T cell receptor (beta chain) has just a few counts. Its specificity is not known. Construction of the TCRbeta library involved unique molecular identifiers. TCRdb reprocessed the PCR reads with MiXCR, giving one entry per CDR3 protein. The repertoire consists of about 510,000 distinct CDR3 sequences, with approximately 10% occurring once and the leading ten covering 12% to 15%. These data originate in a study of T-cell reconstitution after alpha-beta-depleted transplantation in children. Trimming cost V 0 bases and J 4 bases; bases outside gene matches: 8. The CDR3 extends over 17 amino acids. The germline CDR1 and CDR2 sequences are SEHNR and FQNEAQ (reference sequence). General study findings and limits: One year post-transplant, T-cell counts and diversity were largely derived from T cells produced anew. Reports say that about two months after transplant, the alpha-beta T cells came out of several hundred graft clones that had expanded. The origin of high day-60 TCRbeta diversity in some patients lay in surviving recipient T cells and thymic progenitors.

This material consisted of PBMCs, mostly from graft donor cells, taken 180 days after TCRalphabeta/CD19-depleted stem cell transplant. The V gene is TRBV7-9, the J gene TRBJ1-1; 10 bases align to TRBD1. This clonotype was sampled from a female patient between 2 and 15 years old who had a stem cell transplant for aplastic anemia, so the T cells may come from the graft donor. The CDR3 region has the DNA TGTGCCAGCAGCTTAGCGGGGACAGGGGAAGTGCGCACTGAAGCTTTCTTT. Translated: CASSLAGTGEVRTEAFF.